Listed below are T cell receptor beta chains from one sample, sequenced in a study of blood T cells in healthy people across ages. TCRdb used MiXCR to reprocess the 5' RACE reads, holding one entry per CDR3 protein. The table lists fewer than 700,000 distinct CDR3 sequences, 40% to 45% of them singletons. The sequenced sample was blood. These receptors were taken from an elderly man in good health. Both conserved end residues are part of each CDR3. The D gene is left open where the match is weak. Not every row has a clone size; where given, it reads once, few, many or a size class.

CASSQTGNTIYF | TGCGCCAGCAGCCAGACTGGAAACACCATATATTTT | . | TRBV5-1 | . | TRBJ1-3
CACSLERGQSSGANVLTF | TGTGCCTGCAGCTTAGAGCGGGGCCAAAGTTCTGGGGCCAACGTCCTGACTTTC | . | TRBV7-6 | TRBD2 | TRBJ2-6
CASSQSRGNNSPLHF | TGTGCCAGCAGCCAATCCCGAGGGAATAATTCACCCCTCCACTTT | few | TRBV16 | . | TRBJ1-6
CASSIGRESEQYF | TGTGCCAGCAGCATTGGGCGGGAGAGCGAGCAGTACTTC | few | TRBV7-2 | TRBD2 | TRBJ2-7
CATSRVLAGGSDNEQFF | TGTGCCACCAGCAGAGTCCTAGCGGGAGGATCGGACAATGAGCAGTTCTTC | . | TRBV15 | TRBD2 | TRBJ2-1
CATSSGGSTDTQYF | TGCGCCACGTCGTCGGGGGGGAGCACAGATACGCAGTATTTT | . | TRBV5-1 | TRBD2 | TRBJ2-3
CASSADRGQGGANVLTF | TGTGCCAGCAGTGCCGACAGGGGGCAAGGAGGGGCCAACGTCCTGACTTTC | . | TRBV6-1 | TRBD1 | TRBJ2-6
CASSQELANEQFF | TGCGCCAGCAGCCAGGAACTAGCGAATGAGCAGTTCTTC | . | TRBV4-3 | TRBD2 | TRBJ2-1
CASSPLPTDTQYF | TGTGCCAGCTCACCGCTTCCCACAGATACGCAGTATTTT | . | TRBV18 | . | TRBJ2-3
CASSYSPRPETQYF | TGTGCCAGCAGTTACTCGCCTAGGCCAGAGACCCAGTACTTC | few | TRBV6-5 | . | TRBJ2-5
CASSRPGTGELFF | TGTGCCAGCAGCCGACCGGGGACCGGGGAGCTGTTTTTT | . | TRBV28 | . | TRBJ2-2
CASKGVDEQYF | TGTGCCAGCAAGGGGGTCGACGAGCAGTACTTC | many | TRBV28 | . | TRBJ2-7
CVSSQDNEQFF | TGTGTCAGCAGCCAAGACAATGAGCAGTTCTTC | . | TRBV6-6 | . | TRBJ2-1
CSATRGVNEQFF | TGCAGTGCCACCCGGGGAGTCAATGAGCAGTTCTTC | . | TRBV20-1 | . | TRBJ2-1
CASRTWEGTDTQYF | TGTGCCAGCAGAACGTGGGAGGGCACAGATACGCAGTATTTT | . | TRBV6-5 | . | TRBJ2-3
CSALTGVGDSPLHF | TGCAGTGCATTGACAGGGGTCGGGGATTCACCCCTCCACTTT | many | TRBV20-1 | TRBD1 | TRBJ1-6
CAWEAGTGRQQYF | TGTGCCTGGGAAGCCGGGACAGGTCGACAGCAGTACTTC | . | TRBV30 | TRBD1 | TRBJ2-7
CASSRGQVFNEQFF | TGTGCCAGCAGTCGAGGACAGGTATTCAATGAGCAGTTCTTC | few | TRBV6-2/TRBV6-3 | TRBD1 | TRBJ2-1
CASSESKAGVNIQYF | TGCGCCAGCAGTGAGTCGAAAGCGGGGGTGAACATTCAGTACTTC | many | TRBV10-1 | TRBD2 | TRBJ2-4
CASSQRGGTGYDEQYF | TGTGCCAGCAGCCAAAGAGGCGGGACAGGGTATGACGAGCAGTACTTC | . | TRBV14 | TRBD1 | TRBJ2-7
CASSQGLWTDTQYF | TGTGCCAGCAGCCAAGGGTTATGGACAGATACGCAGTATTTT | . | TRBV4-2 | . | TRBJ2-3
CSARGFPGQAAETQYF | TGCAGTGCTAGAGGGTTCCCGGGACAGGCGGCGGAGACCCAGTACTTC | . | TRBV20-1 | TRBD1 | TRBJ2-5
CSAGFTYSNQPQHF | TGCAGTGCTGGCTTCACCTATAGCAATCAGCCCCAGCATTTT | few | TRBV20-1 | . | TRBJ1-5
CASSFLSMDRASQETQYF | TGTGCCAGCAGTTTCCTCTCCATGGACAGGGCAAGCCAAGAGACCCAGTACTTC | . | TRBV6-2/TRBV6-3 | TRBD1 | TRBJ2-5
CASSLTVEQFF | TGTGCCAGCAGTTTAACTGTTGAGCAGTTCTTC | few | TRBV12-3/TRBV12-4 | . | TRBJ2-1
CSGGEDNYGYTF | TGCAGCGGCGGAGAGGATAACTATGGCTACACCTTC | . | TRBV29-1 | . | TRBJ1-2
CASSVAKTADPWGETQYF | TGTGCCAGCAGCGTAGCTAAAACTGCAGACCCTTGGGGAGAGACCCAGTACTTC | . | TRBV9 | . | TRBJ2-5
CASSLVGGLGEQFF | TGTGCCAGCAGCTTAGTCGGGGGGCTTGGTGAGCAGTTCTTC | . | TRBV11-2 | . | TRBJ2-1
CASTKGATHNQPQHF | TGTGCCAGCACCAAGGGGGCAACACACAATCAGCCCCAGCATTTT | once | TRBV6-2/TRBV6-3 | TRBD1 | TRBJ1-5
CSASRGGYEQFF | TGCAGTGCTAGCCGGGGGGGATATGAGCAGTTCTTC | . | TRBV20-1 | TRBD2 | TRBJ2-1
CATSETPRSAAKNIQYF | TGTGCCACCAGTGAAACTCCTAGGAGTGCGGCCAAAAACATTCAGTACTTC | once | TRBV24-1 | . | TRBJ2-4
CSARDLLNTEAFF | TGCAGTGCTAGAGATCTTCTGAACACTGAAGCTTTCTTT | once | TRBV20-1 | . | TRBJ1-1
CSVGEGLAGGVGDTQYF | TGCAGCGTTGGGGAGGGACTAGCGGGAGGAGTCGGAGATACGCAGTATTTT | many | TRBV29-1 | TRBD2 | TRBJ2-3
CAGSQDQGGSTDTQYF | TGTGCCGGCAGCCAAGATCAGGGGGGGAGCACAGATACGCAGTATTTT | . | TRBV4-2 | . | TRBJ2-3
CASSQTMTDNYGYTF | TGCGCCAGCAGCCAAACTATGACAGATAACTATGGCTACACCTTC | . | TRBV4-3 | . | TRBJ1-2
CASIAAGGAWEQFF | TGTGCCAGCATCGCCGCGGGGGGGGCTTGGGAGCAGTTCTTC | . | TRBV28 | TRBD2 | TRBJ2-1
CASSLVDTRGTQYF | TGTGCCAGCAGCCTCGTGGATACCCGGGGAACGCAGTATTTT | . | TRBV6-2/TRBV6-3 | . | TRBJ2-3
CASSFTSGGYQFF | TGCGCCAGCAGCTTCACTAGCGGGGGTTACCAGTTCTTC | few | TRBV5-1 | TRBD2 | TRBJ2-1
CSAPARADTQYF | TGCAGTGCCCCTGCCCGGGCAGATACGCAGTATTTT | . | TRBV20-1 | . | TRBJ2-3
CASSVKSGGINEQFF | TGTGCCAGCAGCGTAAAAAGCGGGGGAATTAATGAGCAGTTCTTC | few | TRBV9 | TRBD2 | TRBJ2-1
CASSLETGGGGYTF | TGTGCCAGCAGCCTGGAAACAGGGGGCGGGGGCTACACCTTC | few | TRBV4-2 | TRBD1 | TRBJ1-2
CASSGTSGTASEQFF | TGCGCCAGCAGCGGCACTAGCGGGACAGCGAGTGAGCAGTTCTTC | few | TRBV5-1 | TRBD2 | TRBJ2-1
CASSQTKGGGPETQYF | TGTGCCAGCAGCCAGACAAAGGGCGGGGGGCCGGAGACCCAGTACTTC | . | TRBV4-2 | TRBD2 | TRBJ2-5
CASGGWTGATQETQYF | TGTGCCAGCGGAGGATGGACCGGGGCTACTCAAGAGACCCAGTACTTC | . | TRBV25-1 | . | TRBJ2-5
CASSLGGGWYDEQFF | TGTGCCAGCAGCTTAGGGGGGGGGTGGTATGATGAGCAGTTCTTC | few | TRBV11-2 | TRBD2 | TRBJ2-1
CASSQEPRTEQFF | TGCGCCAGCAGCCAAGAACCGCGGACAGAGCAGTTCTTC | . | TRBV4-3 | . | TRBJ2-1
CATSETGLGYTF | TGTGCCACCAGTGAGACAGGGCTGGGCTACACCTTC | . | TRBV24-1 | TRBD1 | TRBJ1-2
CSVNLGTGDSGANVLTF | TGCAGCGTTAACTTAGGGACAGGGGACAGTGGGGCCAACGTCCTGACTTTC | . | TRBV29-1 | TRBD1 | TRBJ2-6
CASSLDFGVSYNEQYF | TGTGCCAGCAGCTTAGATTTCGGGGTCTCCTACAATGAGCAGTACTTC | . | TRBV7-2 | . | TRBJ2-7
CAITDTGSREQYF | TGTGCCATCACCGACACAGGATCTCGAGAGCAGTACTTC | . | TRBV10-3 | . | TRBJ2-7
CASSRAQGSYNEQFF | TGTGCCAGCAGCCGGGCCCAGGGCTCCTACAATGAGCAGTTCTTC | few | TRBV7-2 | . | TRBJ2-1
CASSQRYLNTEAFF | TGTGCCAGCAGCCAACGGTACCTGAACACTGAAGCTTTCTTT | . | TRBV3-1 | . | TRBJ1-1
CSASVQVSNQPQHF | TGCAGTGCTAGTGTACAGGTTAGCAATCAGCCCCAGCATTTT | once | TRBV20-1 | . | TRBJ1-5
CASSQSSGGAYNEQFF | TGTGCCAGCAGCCAATCTAGCGGGGGGGCCTACAATGAGCAGTTCTTC | . | TRBV3-1 | TRBD2 | TRBJ2-1
CASSQESGGAQFF | TGCGCCAGCAGCCAAGAGAGCGGGGGGGCGCAGTTCTTC | . | TRBV4-1 | TRBD2 | TRBJ2-1